The 16 T cell receptor beta chains presented below share a single source sample, sequenced in a study of shared clonotypes between healthy human individuals. Cells designated naive CD8 were CD45RO-negative and were positively selected for CCR7, with terminally differentiated effector memory CD45RA+ cells excluded. Libraries were prepared by immunoSEQ multiplex PCR; TCRdb keeps only in-frame clonotypes and omits some of them. The sample yields about 2.1 million clones, 80% to 95% seen once. Sequencing used naive CD8+ T cells from PBMCs. These receptor sequences come from a man aged 18 to 29 in good health. Some clones in this sample may be carry-over from other donors' samples.

Regarding this clone: At one end the junction does not follow the germline gene, possibly because of a read error. V and J are TRBV11-2 and TRBJ2-2; 16 bases align to TRBD2. Germline V gene data show CDR1 as SGHAT and CDR2 as FQNNGV. The CDR3 runs 18 residues. CDR3 sequence (DNA): TGTGCCAGCAGCCCCGGGACTAGCGGGAGGGCGAATACCGGGGAGCTGTTTTTT. Amino acid sequence: CASSPGTSGRANTGELFF.

This clone turned up a few times. This CDR3 reads CASSVVGTPGKAYGYTF. DNA of the CDR3: TGTGCCAGCAGCGTAGTGGGCACGCCTGGGAAGGCCTATGGCTACACCTTC. J is TRBJ1-2 and V is TRBV9; D gene unclear. Germline CDR1 is SGDLS and CDR2 is YYNGEE. V lost 0 bases, J lost 4 bases, and 19 bases lay in between. The length of the CDR3 is 17 residues.

This chain connects TRBV19 to TRBJ2-5, with D perhaps TRBD1 or TRBD2 (5 bases each). Germline lookup yields CDR1 LNHDA and CDR2 SQIVND (reference sequence). V lost 2 bases and J lost 0, with 10 bases in between. This CDR3 comprises 15 residues. The CDR3 is CASSIRGADQETQYF. DNA for the CDR3: TGTGCCAGTAGTATACGAGGGGCGGACCAAGAGACCCAGTACTTC.

This chain joins TRBV9 and TRBJ2-7; 7 bases are a match to TRBD1. The germline V gene has CDR1 SGDLS and CDR2 YYNGEE. The CDR3 is 15 residues long. With 4 bases clipped from V and 0 bases from J, the junction kept 7 bases outside the gene matches. The CDR3 sequence is CASSTSRGFSYEQYF. The CDR3 nucleotides are TGTGCCAGCAGCACAAGCAGGGGGTTCTCCTACGAGCAGTACTTC. Full variable domain (rest looked up from reference TRBV9 and TRBJ2-7): DSGVTQTPKHLITATGQRVTLRCSPRSGDLSVYWYQQSLDQGLQFLIQYYNGEERAKGNILERFSAQQFPDLHSELNLSSLELGDSALYFCASSTSRGFSYEQYFGPGTRLTVT.

The chain couples TRBV19 to TRBJ1-1; TRBD1 aligns across 8 bases. With 6 bases clipped from V and 9 bases from J, the junction kept 12 bases outside the gene matches. Germline assignment: CDR1 LNHDA and CDR2 SQIVND (reference sequence). CDR3 length equals 14 residues. The CDR3 region has the DNA TGTGCCAGTAGAACCGGGACAGGCGACACCAAAGCTTTCTTT. As protein: CASRTGTGDTKAFF.

The V and J genes are TRBV2 and TRBJ1-1; D gene uncertain. The V gene's germline CDR1 is SNHLY and CDR2 FYNNEI. V was cut by 7 bases and J by 1 base, with 16 bases left in between. The CDR3 contains 15 residues. CDR3 DNA sequence: TGTGCCAGCACCCCCGCCCGGAAACCGAACACTGAAGCTTTCTTT. Its protein product is CASTPARKPNTEAFF.

The chain uses TRBV27 and TRBJ2-7; 9 bases map to TRBD2. Looked up from germline, CDR1 is MNHEY and CDR2 is SMNVEV (reference sequence). Losses at the gene ends were 4 bases for V and 4 bases for J; bases not matched to a gene: 17. This CDR3 region has 18 residues. Written as DNA, the CDR3 is TGTGCCAGCAGTTCCCTCCGGCAGATAGCGGGAGTAGGGTACGAGCAGTACTTC. Its protein is CASSSLRQIAGVGYEQYF.

This clone occurred once. This chain joins TRBV6-5 and TRBJ2-5; 8 nucleotides align to TRBD2. J gave up 5 bases and V 5 bases, and 7 bases lay outside the gene matches. Germline V gene lookup returns CDR1 MNHEY and CDR2 SVGAGI. The CDR3 spans 14 residues. The CDR3 DNA sequence: TGTGCCAGCAGTGGACTAGCTGAGGGGGAGACCCAGTACTTC. The encoded protein is CASSGLAEGETQYF.

The CDR3 region is CAWTRPGELFF. CDR3 nucleotides: TGTGCCTGGACCCGTCCCGGGGAGCTGTTTTTT. The chain employs TRBV30 and TRBJ2-2; no clear D. This CDR3 spans 11 amino acids. Germline CDR1 reads GTSNPN; CDR2 reads SVGIG (reference sequence). With 4 bases removed from V and 6 bases from J, the gap between germline ends came to 6 bases.

The J gene is TRBJ1-1, the V gene TRBV4-2, with a possible D match to TRBD1 (5 bases). Germline V gene sequence: CDR1 LGHNA, CDR2 YNFKEQ. V lost 4 bases and J lost 8, with 17 bases in between. This CDR3 region has 14 residues. The CDR3 spells CASSLRTGVTEAFF. The CDR3 DNA follows: TGTGCCAGCAGCCTGAGGACGGGGGTAACCGAAGCTTTCTTT.

The chain uses TRBV5-1 and TRBJ2-7; 12 bases are a match to TRBD2. Germline V gene lookup returns CDR1 SGHRS and CDR2 YFSETQ. V was pared by 4 bases and J by 4 bases, with 15 bases of the junction left unmatched. This CDR3 is built from 18 residues. The CDR3 loop is CASSPQTSGSQGGYEQYF. CDR3 in DNA: TGCGCCAGCAGCCCTCAGACTAGCGGGAGCCAGGGGGGTTACGAGCAGTACTTC.

The sample holds a few counts of this clone. The rearrangement joins TRBV7-9 to TRBJ2-7; 9 bases line up with TRBD2. The CDR3 loop spans 14 amino acids. The germline CDR1 and CDR2 sequences are SEHNR and FQNEAQ (reference sequence). J lost 5 bases, V lost 4 bases, and 6 bases had no gene match. The DNA of the CDR3 is TGTGCCAGCAGCTCCCTAGCGGGAAACAACGAGCAGTACTTC. Translating it yields CASSSLAGNNEQYF.

The sample holds a few counts of this clone. The gene calls are TRBV28 and TRBJ1-2, with D unclear. The V end lost 2 bases, the J end lost 6 bases, and 10 bases lay between the germline ends. Looked up from germline, CDR1 is MDHEN and CDR2 is SYDVKM. CDR3 length equals 13 residues. The CDR3 DNA reads TGTGCCAGCAGTTTAGGAGTATTCGATGGCTACACCTTC. This codes for CASSLGVFDGYTF.

V usage is TRBV29-1 and J usage is TRBJ2-5; D unresolved. V was cut by 4 bases and J by 5 bases, with 17 bases left in between. The CDR3 length is 14 residues. CDR1 and CDR2 from the germline V gene are SQVTM and ANQGSEA. CDR3 DNA: TGCAGCGTTGGTGGGGTATTGGATCTGGAGACCCAGTACTTC. Protein sequence: CSVGGVLDLETQYF.

The V and J genes are TRBV11-3 and TRBJ1-3, with a possible D match to TRBD1 (5 bases). This CDR3 has 15 residues. CDR1 is SGHNT and CDR2 is YENEEA in the germline V gene. The V end was cut by 2 bases, the J end by 2 bases, with 10 bases between. DNA of the CDR3: TGTGCCAGCAGCTTAAGAGGGGATGCTGGAAACACCATATATTTT. This encodes CASSLRGDAGNTIYF.

V usage is TRBV7-8 and J usage is TRBJ2-7; no clear D gene. The CDR3 totals 15 residues. With 1 base removed from V and 5 bases from J, the gap between germline ends came to 15 bases. The V gene's germline CDR1 is SGHVS and CDR2 FQNEAQ. CDR3: CASSLGGRLSDEQYF. The CDR3 region has the DNA TGTGCCAGCAGCTTAGGCGGACGGCTAAGCGACGAGCAGTACTTC.